A selection of T cell receptor beta chains follows, all from one sample in a study of blood T cell repertoires in COVID-19. Clones were sequenced by immunoSEQ multiplex PCR, and TCRdb holds only the in-frame ones, with some missing. This table holds some 320,000 clones, roughly 91% found once. The material sequenced was PBMCs or T cells enriched from blood (not recorded which). All receptors come from a woman aged 50 to 60 who had been exposed to COVID-19. CDR3s include the opening cysteine and the closing phenylalanine or tryptophan. A D gene is named only where the DNA matches it firmly. Clone size is not always given. Where it is, it says once, few, many or a class for expanded clones.

V gene: TRBV29-1; D gene: -; CDR3 length: 14; clone size: -; J gene: TRBJ2-1; CDR3 protein: CSVAKRLAVDEQFF; CDR3 DNA: TGCAGCGTTGCAAAGCGTCTAGCTGTTGATGAGCAGTTCTTC
V gene: TRBV30; D gene: -; CDR3 length: 12; clone size: -; J gene: TRBJ2-7; CDR3 protein: CAWADTHYEQYF; CDR3 DNA: TGTGCCTGGGCTGACACCCACTACGAGCAGTACTTC
V gene: TRBV2; D gene: -; CDR3 length: 12; clone size: -; J gene: TRBJ2-1; CDR3 protein: CASSDIYNEQFF; CDR3 DNA: TGTGCCAGCAGTGACATCTACAATGAGCAGTTCTTC
V gene: TRBV7-2; D gene: TRBD1; CDR3 length: 16; clone size: -; J gene: TRBJ1-2; CDR3 protein: CASSLDRTAQNYGYTF; CDR3 DNA: TGTGCCAGCAGCTTGGACAGGACCGCCCAAAACTATGGCTACACCTTC
V gene: TRBV21-1; D gene: -; CDR3 length: 18; clone size: -; J gene: TRBJ2-2; CDR3 protein: CASSKRGQGAPYAGELFF; CDR3 DNA: TGTGCCAGCAGCAAAAGGGGACAGGGGGCGCCGTATGCCGGGGAGCTGTTTTTT
V gene: TRBV7-9; D gene: TRBD2; CDR3 length: 15; clone size: -; J gene: TRBJ2-5; CDR3 protein: CASSLPAGAQETQYF; CDR3 DNA: TGTGCCAGCAGCTTACCAGCGGGGGCCCAAGAGACCCAGTACTTC
V gene: TRBV7-2; D gene: -; CDR3 length: 13; clone size: once; J gene: TRBJ2-7; CDR3 protein: CASSLSGVYEQYF; CDR3 DNA: TGTGCCAGCAGCTTATCAGGGGTGTACGAGCAGTACTTC
V gene: TRBV5-1; D gene: TRBD1; CDR3 length: 17; clone size: -; J gene: TRBJ2-2; CDR3 protein: CASSQRPGQGVTGELFF; CDR3 DNA: TGCGCCAGCAGCCAAAGGCCGGGACAGGGGGTCACCGGGGAGCTGTTTTTT
V gene: TRBV19; D gene: -; CDR3 length: 15; clone size: -; J gene: TRBJ2-2; CDR3 protein: CASSNRLSNTGELFF; CDR3 DNA: TGTGCCAGTAGTAATAGACTATCCAACACCGGGGAGCTGTTTTTT
V gene: TRBV30; D gene: TRBD2; CDR3 length: 19; clone size: -; J gene: TRBJ2-3; CDR3 protein: CAWRSLWSSGGSGTDTQYF; CDR3 DNA: TGTGCCTGGAGGTCATTGTGGTCTAGCGGGGGGTCGGGCACAGATACGCAGTATTTT
V gene: TRBV3-1/TRBV3-2; D gene: TRBD1; CDR3 length: 15; clone size: -; J gene: TRBJ1-4; CDR3 protein: CASSARTGLAEKLFF; CDR3 DNA: TGTGCCAGCAGCGCCCGGACAGGGCTCGCGGAAAAACTGTTTTTT
V gene: TRBV9; D gene: -; CDR3 length: 13; clone size: few; J gene: TRBJ2-7; CDR3 protein: CASSVDSTYEQYF; CDR3 DNA: TGTGCCAGCAGCGTGGACAGCACCTACGAGCAGTACTTC
V gene: TRBV18; D gene: -; CDR3 length: 12; clone size: -; J gene: TRBJ1-6; CDR3 protein: CASSSGYSPLHF; CDR3 DNA: TGTGCCAGCTCATCAGGTTATTCACCCCTCCACTTT
V gene: TRBV4-1; D gene: -; CDR3 length: 17; clone size: -; J gene: TRBJ1-3; CDR3 protein: CASSQEGQRSSGNTIYF; CDR3 DNA: TGCGCCAGCAGCCAAGAAGGTCAGAGGAGCTCTGGAAACACCATATATTTT
V gene: TRBV5-1; D gene: -; CDR3 length: 15; clone size: -; J gene: TRBJ1-4; CDR3 protein: CASSLGQTFNEKLFF; CDR3 DNA: TGCGCCAGCAGCTTGGGACAGACCTTTAATGAAAAACTGTTTTTT
V gene: TRBV7-2; D gene: TRBD1; CDR3 length: 15; clone size: -; J gene: TRBJ1-2; CDR3 protein: CASSNPPGTGAGYTF; CDR3 DNA: TGTGCCAGCAGCAACCCCCCCGGGACAGGGGCCGGCTACACCTTC
V gene: TRBV27; D gene: -; CDR3 length: 13; clone size: -; J gene: TRBJ2-7; CDR3 protein: CASSKRADYEQYF; CDR3 DNA: TGTGCCAGCAGTAAGCGGGCGGACTACGAGCAGTACTTC
V gene: TRBV10-3; D gene: -; CDR3 length: 11; clone size: -; J gene: TRBJ2-7; CDR3 protein: CASAGLYEQYF; CDR3 DNA: TGTGCCAGCGCTGGTCTCTACGAGCAGTACTTC
V gene: TRBV19; D gene: TRBD2; CDR3 length: 13; clone size: -; J gene: TRBJ2-1; CDR3 protein: CASSWGGYNEQFF; CDR3 DNA: TGTGCCAGTAGTTGGGGGGGCTACAATGAGCAGTTCTTC
V gene: TRBV7-2; D gene: -; CDR3 length: 13; clone size: -; J gene: TRBJ2-7; CDR3 protein: CASNAGPFYEQYF; CDR3 DNA: TGTGCCAGCAACGCGGGGCCCTTCTACGAGCAGTACTTC
V gene: TRBV7-9; D gene: -; CDR3 length: 17; clone size: -; J gene: TRBJ1-3; CDR3 protein: CASSLGAGKGRGNTIYF; CDR3 DNA: TGTGCCAGCAGCTTAGGGGCGGGGAAGGGACGTGGAAACACCATATATTTT
V gene: TRBV7-9; D gene: TRBD2; CDR3 length: 11; clone size: -; J gene: TRBJ2-5; CDR3 protein: CAWGGQETQYF; CDR3 DNA: TGTGCGTGGGGGGGCCAAGAGACCCAGTACTTC
V gene: TRBV5-1; D gene: TRBD2; CDR3 length: 15; clone size: -; J gene: TRBJ2-3; CDR3 protein: CASSIAGPSTDTQYF; CDR3 DNA: TGCGCCAGCAGCATAGCGGGGCCCAGCACAGATACGCAGTATTTT
V gene: TRBV3-1/TRBV3-2; D gene: TRBD1; CDR3 length: 14; clone size: -; J gene: TRBJ1-6; CDR3 protein: CASSQTRGNSPLHF; CDR3 DNA: TGTGCCAGCAGCCAAACCAGGGGGAATTCACCCCTCCACTTT
V gene: TRBV28; D gene: TRBD1; CDR3 length: 15; clone size: once; J gene: TRBJ1-3; CDR3 protein: CASSSTGVQGNTIYF; CDR3 DNA: TGTGCCAGCAGTTCGACAGGGGTGCAGGGAAACACCATATATTTT
V gene: TRBV2; D gene: TRBD2; CDR3 length: 16; clone size: -; J gene: TRBJ2-3; CDR3 protein: CASRSRLAGAPDTQYF; CDR3 DNA: TGTGCCAGCAGGTCGCGGCTAGCGGGGGCGCCAGATACGCAGTATTTT
V gene: TRBV14; D gene: -; CDR3 length: 15; clone size: -; J gene: TRBJ1-5; CDR3 protein: CASSLPGGASQPQHF; CDR3 DNA: TGTGCCAGCAGCCTCCCTGGGGGGGCGAGCCAGCCCCAGCATTTT
V gene: TRBV6-1; D gene: TRBD1; CDR3 length: 14; clone size: -; J gene: TRBJ1-2; CDR3 protein: CASSEGQGRAGYTF; CDR3 DNA: TGTGCCAGCAGTGAAGGACAGGGGAGGGCTGGCTACACCTTC
V gene: TRBV27; D gene: -; CDR3 length: 15; clone size: -; J gene: TRBJ1-1; CDR3 protein: CASSLVGPQRAEAFF; CDR3 DNA: TGTGCCAGCAGTTTAGTTGGTCCACAGAGGGCTGAAGCTTTCTTT
V gene: TRBV11-2; D gene: -; CDR3 length: 14; clone size: -; J gene: TRBJ2-5; CDR3 protein: CASSFGSGLETQYF; CDR3 DNA: TGTGCCAGCAGCTTCGGATCAGGGTTAGAGACCCAGTACTTC
V gene: TRBV19; D gene: -; CDR3 length: 14; clone size: -; J gene: TRBJ1-1; CDR3 protein: CASSIRQTPHEAFF; CDR3 DNA: TGTGCCAGTAGTATTCGGCAGACACCACATGAAGCTTTCTTT
V gene: TRBV4-2; D gene: -; CDR3 length: 16; clone size: -; J gene: TRBJ2-2; CDR3 protein: CASRPQARGGTGELFF; CDR3 DNA: TGTGCCAGCAGGCCCCAAGCCAGGGGCGGTACCGGGGAGCTGTTTTTT
V gene: TRBV5-6; D gene: -; CDR3 length: 14; clone size: -; J gene: TRBJ1-1; CDR3 protein: CASSWGTTNTEAFF; CDR3 DNA: TGTGCCAGCAGCTGGGGGACAACGAACACTGAAGCTTTCTTT
V gene: TRBV5-1; D gene: -; CDR3 length: 14; clone size: -; J gene: TRBJ2-7; CDR3 protein: CASSWERVTYEQYF; CDR3 DNA: TGCGCCAGCAGCTGGGAGAGGGTTACCTACGAGCAGTACTTC
V gene: TRBV27; D gene: -; CDR3 length: 12; clone size: -; J gene: TRBJ2-3; CDR3 protein: CASSLNTNTQYF; CDR3 DNA: TGTGCCAGCAGTTTAAACACAAATACGCAGTATTTT
V gene: TRBV6-4; D gene: -; CDR3 length: 11; clone size: -; J gene: TRBJ1-1; CDR3 protein: CASNGHTEAFF; CDR3 DNA: TGTGCCAGCAATGGGCACACTGAAGCTTTCTTT
V gene: TRBV15; D gene: -; CDR3 length: 16; clone size: -; J gene: TRBJ1-6; CDR3 protein: CATSRMRQAGDSPLHF; CDR3 DNA: TGTGCCACCAGCCGGATGCGACAGGCCGGGGACTCACCCCTCCACTTT
V gene: TRBV3-1/TRBV3-2; D gene: TRBD1; CDR3 length: 14; clone size: once; J gene: TRBJ1-1; CDR3 protein: CASSQATGTLEAFF; CDR3 DNA: TGTGCCAGCAGCCAAGCGACAGGGACACTTGAAGCTTTCTTT
V gene: TRBV5-1; D gene: -; CDR3 length: 11; clone size: few; J gene: TRBJ2-7; CDR3 protein: CASSTEYEQYF; CDR3 DNA: TGCGCCAGCAGCACCGAGTACGAGCAGTACTTC
V gene: TRBV4-2; D gene: TRBD2; CDR3 length: 17; clone size: few; J gene: TRBJ2-2; CDR3 protein: CASSPLSGGKNTGELFF; CDR3 DNA: TGTGCCAGCAGCCCCCTAAGCGGGGGCAAGAACACCGGGGAGCTGTTTTTT
V gene: TRBV6-5; D gene: -; CDR3 length: 12; clone size: once; J gene: TRBJ2-1; CDR3 protein: CASSPDYSEQFF; CDR3 DNA: TGTGCCAGCAGTCCAGACTATAGTGAGCAGTTCTTC
V gene: TRBV19; D gene: TRBD1; CDR3 length: 15; clone size: -; J gene: TRBJ1-3; CDR3 protein: CASTATGHSGNTIYF; CDR3 DNA: TGTGCCAGTACTGCGACAGGGCACTCTGGAAACACCATATATTTT
V gene: TRBV16; D gene: -; CDR3 length: 16; clone size: -; J gene: TRBJ1-6; CDR3 protein: CASSPTSTAANSPLHF; CDR3 DNA: TGTGCCAGCAGCCCCACCAGCACAGCTGCTAATTCACCCCTCCACTTT
V gene: TRBV27; D gene: -; CDR3 length: 14; clone size: -; J gene: TRBJ2-7; CDR3 protein: CASSFRGLTYEQYF; CDR3 DNA: TGTGCCAGCAGTTTCCGCGGGCTAACCTACGAGCAGTACTTC
V gene: TRBV28; D gene: -; CDR3 length: 13; clone size: -; J gene: TRBJ2-1; CDR3 protein: CASSYSSYNEQFF; CDR3 DNA: TGTGCCAGCAGTTATAGCTCCTACAATGAGCAGTTCTTC
V gene: TRBV4-1; D gene: -; CDR3 length: 15; clone size: -; J gene: TRBJ1-5; CDR3 protein: CASSQFHSSNQPQHF; CDR3 DNA: TGCGCCAGCAGCCAATTCCACAGCTCAAATCAGCCCCAGCATTTT
V gene: TRBV7-9; D gene: -; CDR3 length: 15; clone size: -; J gene: TRBJ2-1; CDR3 protein: CASRVDRTSYNEQFF; CDR3 DNA: TGTGCCAGCAGGGTTGACAGGACCTCCTACAATGAGCAGTTCTTC
V gene: TRBV4-1; D gene: TRBD2; CDR3 length: 15; clone size: -; J gene: TRBJ2-1; CDR3 protein: CASSHGGGTYNEQFF; CDR3 DNA: TGCGCCAGCAGCCACGGGGGGGGAACTTATAATGAGCAGTTCTTC
V gene: TRBV28; D gene: TRBD1; CDR3 length: 17; clone size: -; J gene: TRBJ1-4; CDR3 protein: CASSSGQGARWGEKLFF; CDR3 DNA: TGTGCCAGCAGTTCCGGACAGGGGGCTCGCTGGGGTGAAAAACTGTTTTTT
V gene: TRBV5-4; D gene: TRBD1; CDR3 length: 15; clone size: -; J gene: TRBJ2-1; CDR3 protein: CASSSPETGIYEQFF; CDR3 DNA: TGTGCCAGCAGCTCGCCTGAGACAGGGATCTATGAGCAGTTCTTC
V gene: TRBV28; D gene: TRBD1; CDR3 length: 15; clone size: -; J gene: TRBJ1-5; CDR3 protein: CASSLGQGRGQPQHF; CDR3 DNA: TGTGCCAGCAGTTTAGGACAGGGGAGGGGTCAGCCCCAGCATTTT
V gene: TRBV5-1; D gene: -; CDR3 length: 14; clone size: -; J gene: TRBJ2-1; CDR3 protein: CASSLGWGDDEQFF; CDR3 DNA: TGCGCCAGCAGCTTGGGATGGGGGGACGATGAGCAGTTCTTC
V gene: TRBV3-1/TRBV3-2; D gene: TRBD1; CDR3 length: 15; clone size: once; J gene: TRBJ1-1; CDR3 protein: CASSPTGGAGTEAFF; CDR3 DNA: TGTGCCAGCAGCCCCACAGGGGGCGCGGGCACTGAAGCTTTCTTT
V gene: TRBV5-4; D gene: TRBD1; CDR3 length: 14; clone size: -; J gene: TRBJ2-2; CDR3 protein: CASSPRTGRGELFF; CDR3 DNA: TGTGCCAGCAGCCCCCGGACAGGGCGAGGGGAGCTGTTTTTT
V gene: TRBV7-6; D gene: TRBD2; CDR3 length: 17; clone size: once; J gene: TRBJ2-1; CDR3 protein: CASSLLSSGSSYNEQFF; CDR3 DNA: TGTGCCAGCAGCCTCTTATCTAGCGGGAGCTCCTACAATGAGCAGTTCTTC
V gene: TRBV7-2; D gene: -; CDR3 length: 16; clone size: once; J gene: TRBJ2-1; CDR3 protein: CASSSRNPNLYNEQFF; CDR3 DNA: TGTGCCAGCAGCTCTAGAAACCCGAACTTATACAATGAGCAGTTCTTC
V gene: TRBV18; D gene: -; CDR3 length: 15; clone size: -; J gene: TRBJ1-1; CDR3 protein: CASSPYRTDDTEAFF; CDR3 DNA: TGTGCCAGCTCACCATACAGGACAGACGACACTGAAGCTTTCTTT
V gene: TRBV30; D gene: -; CDR3 length: 15; clone size: -; J gene: TRBJ1-6; CDR3 protein: CAWSVNQGVHSPLHF; CDR3 DNA: TGTGCCTGGAGTGTCAACCAAGGGGTTCATTCACCCCTCCACTTT